These 8 T cell receptor beta chains were sequenced from one sample in a study of T-cell reconstitution after alpha-beta-depleted transplantation in children. The TCRbeta library was prepared with unique molecular identifiers. Via MiXCR, TCRdb re-called the PCR reads, giving one row per CDR3 protein. Among hundreds of thousands of distinct CDR3 sequences listed, about 17% were seen once. The specimen was PBMCs from the stem cell graft donor, collected from the stem cell graft. These receptors were collected from a human donor who donated a stem cell graft to a child with acute lymphoblastic leukemia.

This clonotype appeared a few times. This chain connects TRBV12-3 or TRBV12-4 to TRBJ2-1; tentatively, D is TRBD1 or TRBD2 (6 bases each). This CDR3 is 13 amino acids long. V lost 3 bases to trimming and J lost 8 bases, with 11 bases between them. Here the CDR3 reads CASSFGGRDEQFF. The CDR3, as DNA: TGTGCCAGCAGTTTTGGGGGGCGGGATGAGCAGTTCTTC.

This clonotype was detected many times. The chain has TRBV5-1 and TRBJ2-7; either TRBD1 or TRBD2 may fit D (5 bases each). CDR3 length: 12 amino acids. Between the trimmed V and J ends, which lost 1 base and 5 bases, there was a span of 7 bases. CDR1 is SGHRS, CDR2 YFSETQ, per germline. CDR3 DNA sequence: TGCGCCAGCAGCTTGAGGGGAGACGAGCAGTACTTC. The encoded protein is CASSLRGDEQYF.

The genes are TRBV29-1 and TRBJ2-1; 7 bases fit TRBD1. The J segment lost 4 bases and the V segment lost 6 bases, leaving 12 bases of the junction unmatched. Germline V CDR1 and CDR2: SQVTM, ANQGSEA. This CDR3 is built from 15 residues. CDR3 bases: TGCAGCGTCGTCGTGCCGGACAGGAGTTACAATGAGCAGTTCTTC. Translating gives CSVVVPDRSYNEQFF.

This clonotype was detected a few times. V usage is TRBV20-1 and J usage is TRBJ2-7; 8 nucleotides line up with TRBD2. Germline V gene lookup returns CDR1 DFQATT and CDR2 SNEGSKA (reference sequence). The CDR3 consists of 13 residues. V was clipped by 3 bases and J by 6 bases; unmatched bases: 7. The CDR3 bases are TGCAGTGCTAGCGAGTGGGCGGGAGGCGAGCAGTACTTC. Residues: CSASEWAGGEQYF.

The chain is built from TRBV19 and TRBJ1-2; D is uncertain. V was clipped by 9 bases and J by 2 bases, with 7 bases between them. The CDR3 contains 11 residues. Germline V lookup: CDR1 LNHDA, CDR2 SQIVND (reference sequence). CDR3 coding DNA: TGTGCCAGCCGATGGAACTATGGCTACACCTTC. This gives the protein CASRWNYGYTF.

The chain is built from TRBV9 and TRBJ2-7; TRBD2 matches 11 bases. The CDR3 is made up of 15 amino acids. V was clipped by 9 bases and J by 4 bases; unmatched bases: 12. Germline V lookup: CDR1 SGDLS, CDR2 YYNGEE. CDR3 coding DNA: TGTGCCATACCTCACGGGACTAGCGGCAAATACGAGCAGTACTTC. Protein: CAIPHGTSGKYEQYF. Using reference TRBV9 and TRBJ2-7 for the parts outside the CDR3, the full variable domain is DSGVTQTPKHLITATGQRVTLRCSPRSGDLSVYWYQQSLDQGLQFLIQYYNGEERAKGNILERFSAQQFPDLHSELNLSSLELGDSALYFCAIPHGTSGKYEQYFGPGTRLTVT.

The chain employs TRBV20-1 and TRBJ1-1; D gene uncertain. This CDR3 is 15 amino acids long. Germline-derived CDR1 and CDR2 are DFQATT and SNEGSKA (reference sequence). With 3 bases removed from V and 1 base from J, the gap between germline ends came to 15 bases. The CDR3 protein is CSASKTLKGNTEAFF. The CDR3 bases are TGCAGTGCTAGCAAGACGTTGAAAGGGAACACTGAAGCTTTCTTT.

The V call is TRBV5-5, the J call TRBJ2-1, with D possibly TRBD1 on 5 matching bases. The CDR3 is made up of 14 amino acids. From germline, CDR1 is SGHKS and CDR2 YYEKEE (reference sequence). Trimming left V 0 bases short and J 9 bases short, with 13 bases between. CDR3 nucleotide sequence: TGTGCCAGCAGCTTGGCGGTCAGGGATAGTGAGCAGTTCTTC. This codes for CASSLAVRDSEQFF.